This TCR beta chain was sequenced in a study of blood T cells in healthy people across ages. Whole-study context: Template-switching capture recovered about one barcoded beta molecule per two T cells.

Isolated per sample were at least 7 million PBMCs. Germline V lookup: CDR1 SGHRS, CDR2 YFSETQ. The CDR3 contains 14 residues. The ends were cut back, 4 bases at V and 8 bases at J, with 16 bases in the middle. Then a second PCR, running roughly 7 to 11 cycles, was carried out with a sample-barcoded 5' primer and a J-beta primer mix. Each CDR3 protein is one row after TCRdb ran MiXCR on the 5' RACE reads. The sample contains around 1,800,000 distinct CDR3 sequences, 30% to 40% of which appear only once. The sequenced sample consisted of blood. The source is a human donor in good health. The gene calls are TRBV5-1 and TRBJ2-1; D is uncertain. The DNA of the CDR3 is TGCGCCAGCAGCCACGGGCACCCCCTCGATGAGCAGTTCTTC. The encoded protein is CASSHGHPLDEQFF.